The 4 T cell receptor beta chains presented below share a single source sample, sequenced in a study of blood T cells in healthy people across ages. For the second PCR, which ran for about 7 to 11 cycles, a sample-barcoded 5' primer and a J-beta primer mix were used. TCRdb ran MiXCR on the 5' RACE reads and lists one entry per CDR3 protein. Here the sample spans about 1.1 million distinct CDR3 sequences, around two fifths being singletons. The specimen sequenced was blood. The receptors derive from a man younger than 35 in good health.

In this sample, this clonotype turned up many times. The CDR3 bases are TGTGCCAGCAGTTACCTAGCGGAAACTCAAGAGACCCAGTACTTC. It specifies CASSYLAETQETQYF. This chain uses TRBV6-2 or TRBV6-3 with TRBJ2-5; 7 bases are shared with TRBD2. V lost 2 bases and J lost 2; bases outside the gene matches: 5. This CDR3 has 15 amino acids. CDR1 and CDR2 from the germline V gene are MNHEY and SVGEGT.

V gene TRBV6-5 combines with J gene TRBJ2-3; the match to TRBD2 covers 8 bases. The length of the CDR3 is 15 residues. Germline CDR1 reads MNHEY; CDR2 reads SVGAGI. V dropped 2 bases and J dropped 1; count of bases not matched to a gene: 2. The CDR3 spells CASSYGGGRTDTQYF. The CDR3 DNA follows: TGTGCCAGCAGTTACGGCGGGGGGCGCACAGATACGCAGTATTTT.

V is TRBV28 and J is TRBJ2-5; 7 nucleotides agree with TRBD1. Germline V CDR1 and CDR2: MDHEN, SYDVKM. The CDR3 consists of 17 residues. The V gene end was trimmed by 7 bases and the J gene end by 0 bases; junction bases not matched to a gene: 14. The CDR3 DNA sequence: TGTGCCAGCACCCACTTACAGGGGTCCACTTACCAAGAGACCCAGTACTTC. Translating it yields CASTHLQGSTYQETQYF.

This rearrangement joins TRBV20-1 to TRBJ1-2; unclear D gene. Germline CDR1 reads DFQATT; CDR2 reads SNEGSKA (reference sequence). The CDR3 spans 13 residues. Trimming pared 0 bases from V and 8 bases from J, leaving 13 bases between. The CDR3 sequence is CSARDRAGRGYTF. The DNA of the CDR3 is TGCAGTGCTAGAGACCGGGCAGGAAGGGGCTACACCTTC.